Below, 24 T cell receptor beta chains from the same sample are listed, as sequenced in a study of T cells after yellow fever vaccination. TCRdb processed the 5' RACE reads anew with MiXCR; each CDR3 protein has one entry. Of hundreds of thousands of distinct CDR3 sequences listed, more than 3% are singletons. This specimen consisted of PBMCs, obtained on the day of the yellow fever booster vaccination. These receptors all stem from a man aged 18 to 30 who received the YFV17D yellow fever vaccine.

V gene TRBV7-2 combines with J gene TRBJ1-3; tentatively, D is TRBD1 (6 bases). CDR1 is SGHTA and CDR2 is FQGNSA in the germline V gene. Trimming cost V 2 bases and J 3 bases, with 8 bases left between them. This CDR3 region has 14 residues. CDR3 sequence: CASSLIRGGNTIYF. The CDR3 nucleotides are TGTGCCAGCAGCTTAATCAGGGGTGGAAACACCATATATTTT.

This chain links TRBV5-1 with TRBJ2-1; 10 bases agree with TRBD1. V lost 0 bases, J lost 4 bases, and 7 bases stayed unmatched. The CDR3 consists of 17 residues. In germline, CDR1 is SGHRS, CDR2 YFSETQ. CDR3 bases: TGCGCCAGCAGCTTGGGAAGCCGGACAGGGGGATACAATGAGCAGTTCTTC. It specifies CASSLGSRTGGYNEQFF.

This clonotype was recorded a few times. This chain uses TRBV7-2 with TRBJ2-4, with 8 bases that match TRBD2. Germline-derived CDR1 and CDR2 are SGHTA and FQGNSA. The ends lost 1 base at V and 15 bases at J; junction bases unmatched: 5. This CDR3 has 12 amino acids. CDR3 amino acids: CASSLDGGGWYF. The CDR3 coding sequence is TGTGCCAGCAGCTTAGACGGGGGGGGTTGGTACTTC.

The chain is built from TRBV20-1 and TRBJ1-1, with D uncertain. Germline loops: CDR1 DFQATT, CDR2 SNEGSKA (reference sequence). Trimming removed 6 bases at V and 1 base at J, with 9 bases between. The CDR3 runs 12 residues. This CDR3 reads CSAPWGNTEAFF. CDR3 in DNA: TGCAGTGCCCCTTGGGGGAACACTGAAGCTTTCTTT.

This clonotype was counted a few times. This sequence joins TRBV6-4 and TRBJ1-2; D gene unclear. This CDR3 contains 15 residues. Germline CDR1 MRHNA, CDR2 SNTAGT. Trimming removed 1 base at V and 8 bases at J, with 17 bases between. In nucleotides, the CDR3 is TGTGCCAGCAGTGACTTATTCCCCCCCCTAAGCGGCTACACCTTC. Residues: CASSDLFPPLSGYTF.

This clonotype was detected many times. This chain links TRBV7-3 with TRBJ1-1; D possibly corresponds to TRBD1 (5 bases). CDR1 SGHTA and CDR2 FQGTGA come from the germline V gene. The CDR3 is 13 residues long. Trimming took 3 bases from V and 4 from J, leaving 9 bases between them. The CDR3 region is CASSFWGGTEAFF. The CDR3 DNA is TGTGCCAGCAGCTTTTGGGGCGGCACTGAAGCTTTCTTT.

This clonotype was seen a few times. CDR3 loop: CASSQGPGRNQPQHF. CDR3 in DNA: TGCGCCAGCAGCCAAGGCCCAGGACGCAATCAGCCCCAGCATTTT. This chain uses TRBV4-1 with TRBJ1-5; D gene unclear. Trimming took off 1 base at V and 2 bases at J, with 9 bases between the two ends. CDR1 is MGHRA and CDR2 is YSYEKL in the germline V gene. The CDR3 runs 15 residues.

This clonotype was counted ten times or more. The V and J genes are TRBV6-1 and TRBJ2-2, with no clear D. Trimming removed 3 bases at V and 4 bases at J, with 6 bases between. There are 13 residues in the CDR3. Germline CDR1 MNHNS, CDR2 SASEGT. CDR3 amino acids: CASSEQLTGELFF. CDR3 DNA: TGTGCCAGCAGTGAGCAGCTCACCGGGGAGCTGTTTTTT.

This clonotype has more than one count but fewer than ten. This chain uses TRBV6-2 or TRBV6-3 with TRBJ2-7; no definite D call. Trimming stripped 0 bases from V and 3 bases from J, with 12 bases between. Germline assignment: CDR1 MNHEY and CDR2 SVGEGT. The CDR3 runs 15 residues. In nucleotides, the CDR3 is TGTGCCAGCAGTTACTCGACAAAAACGCGCTACGAGCAGTACGTC. Amino acid sequence: CASSYSTKTRYEQYV.

There are a few counts of this clonotype. The genes are TRBV7-2 and TRBJ1-3, with no clear D. The V and J ends lost 3 bases and 3 bases respectively, with 12 bases between them. The CDR3 sequence is 15 residues long. The germline CDR1 and CDR2 sequences are SGHTA and FQGNSA. For the CDR3, the DNA is TGTGCCAGCAGCTTGGAAAGGGCCATTGGAAACACCATATATTTT. Translation: CASSLERAIGNTIYF.

This clonotype was detected many times. V and J are TRBV12-3 or TRBV12-4 and TRBJ1-4; D gene ambiguous. Between the trimmed V and J ends, which lost 6 bases and 4 bases, there was a span of 15 bases. The CDR3 sequence is 15 residues long. CDR3: CASRRDPEGNEKLFF. DNA of the CDR3: TGTGCCAGCAGGCGAGATCCCGAGGGTAATGAAAAACTGTTTTTT.

The V gene is TRBV28, the J gene TRBJ1-2; D uncertain. The CDR3 loop spans 16 amino acids. Germline assignment: CDR1 MDHEN and CDR2 SYDVKM. The V end was cut by 2 bases, the J end by 2 bases, with 15 bases between. The CDR3 DNA reads as TGTGCCAGCAGTTTAAATGCAGGTCTCCACAACTATGGCTACACCTTC. It translates to CASSLNAGLHNYGYTF.

V usage is TRBV20-1 and J usage is TRBJ1-1; D uncertain. This CDR3 is built from 11 residues. Germline assignment: CDR1 DFQATT and CDR2 SNEGSKA (reference sequence). V lost 0 bases, J lost 7 bases, and 6 bases lay in between. The CDR3 here is CSARDSYEAFF. DNA for the CDR3: TGCAGTGCTAGAGACAGCTATGAAGCTTTCTTT.

In its sample, this clonotype was seen many times. The rearrangement links TRBV6-1 to TRBJ2-1; 9 bases map to TRBD2. Germline assignment: CDR1 MNHNS and CDR2 SASEGT. The CDR3 consists of 16 residues. V shed 3 bases and J 8 bases; nucleotides not matched to a gene: 11. The CDR3 loop reads CASSDPGAGGQDEQFF. As DNA, the CDR3 is TGTGCCAGCAGTGACCCAGGTGCGGGGGGGCAAGATGAGCAGTTCTTC.

In its sample, this clonotype was seen many times. The V call is TRBV6-5, the J call TRBJ2-3; D is perhaps TRBD2 (7 bases). V was pared by 3 bases and J by 2 bases, with 12 bases between. Germline CDR1 MNHEY, CDR2 SVGAGI. The CDR3 sequence is 15 residues long. This CDR3 reads CASSYSGGPTDTQYF. CDR3 sequence (DNA): TGTGCCAGCAGTTATTCGGGGGGCCCCACAGATACGCAGTATTTT.

The gene calls are TRBV27 and TRBJ2-3, with unresolved D. V was cut by 4 bases and J by 2 bases, with 16 bases left in between. This CDR3 region has 16 residues. Germline loops: CDR1 MNHEY, CDR2 SMNVEV (reference sequence). The CDR3 reads CASSSLAFPDTDTQYF. The CDR3 DNA reads TGTGCCAGCAGTTCCCTCGCATTTCCGGACACAGATACGCAGTATTTT.

The chain employs TRBV5-1 and TRBJ2-5; D unresolved. V was pared by 4 bases and J by 2 bases, with 18 bases between. CDR3 size: 16 residues. The germline CDR1 and CDR2 sequences are SGHRS and YFSETQ. Here the CDR3 DNA reads TGCGCCAGCAGCAGGGCAGCCCAGCAGCTTCAAGAGACCCAGTACTTC. Protein: CASSRAAQQLQETQYF.

The V gene is TRBV7-9, the J gene TRBJ1-3; no clear D. This CDR3 region has 15 residues. CDR1 SEHNR and CDR2 FQNEAQ come from the germline V gene (reference sequence). V shed 5 bases and J shed 0 bases, with 11 bases lying between them. In nucleotides, the CDR3 is TGTGCCAGCAGCCGCCTCACCCTCTCTGGAAACACCATATATTTT. Translating it yields CASSRLTLSGNTIYF.

This clonotype occurred a few times. The genes are TRBV7-9 and TRBJ1-2; D is perhaps TRBD1 (6 bases). The CDR3 length is 15 residues. Trimming shortened V by 5 bases and J by 6 bases, and 19 bases separated the two germline ends. Germline loops: CDR1 SEHNR, CDR2 FQNEAQ (reference sequence). The CDR3 nucleotides are TGTGCCAGCAGCCCCACCCTCGGGGGCAACAATGGCTACACCTTC. This gives the protein CASSPTLGGNNGYTF. Complete variable domain (other parts from reference TRBV7-9 and TRBJ1-2): DTGVSQNPRHKITKRGQNVTFRCDPISEHNRLYWYRQTLGQGPEFLTYFQNEAQLEKSRLLSDRFSAERPKGSFSTLEIQRTEQGDSAMYLCASSPTLGGNNGYTFGSGTRLTVV.

The chain is built from TRBV24-1 and TRBJ2-3; unclear D gene. Trimming stripped 6 bases from V and 8 bases from J, with 11 bases between. This CDR3 is built from 12 residues. Looked up from germline, CDR1 is KGHDR and CDR2 is SFDVKD. Here the CDR3 reads CATSLGLGTQYF. The DNA of the CDR3 is TGTGCCACCAGTCTGGGTCTTGGTACGCAGTATTTT.

This clonotype showed up many times. This chain links TRBV12-3 or TRBV12-4 with TRBJ2-6, with D unresolved. The CDR3 covers 22 residues. With 2 bases removed from V and 4 bases from J, the gap between germline ends came to 30 bases. As DNA, the CDR3 is TGTGCCAGCAGTTTATATTGGTTTGGGCAGGCAAACAAAGGCACAGGGGCCAACGTCCTGACTTTC. It encodes CASSLYWFGQANKGTGANVLTF.

The table lists this clonotype with many counts. This chain links TRBV11-2 with TRBJ2-7, with a weak D call TRBD1 (6 bases). From germline, CDR1 is SGHAT and CDR2 FQNNGV. Trimming cost V 5 bases and J 2 bases, with 10 bases left between them. This CDR3 has 13 amino acids. Here the CDR3 reads CASSRGQPYEQYF. CDR3 coding DNA: TGTGCCAGCAGCCGAGGACAGCCCTACGAGCAGTACTTC.

J is TRBJ2-7 and V is TRBV4-3; D is possibly TRBD1 (6 bases). Germline V gives CDR1 LGHNA, CDR2 YSLEER. This CDR3 comprises 14 residues. V dropped 4 bases and J dropped 5 bases, with 15 bases sitting between them. The CDR3 here is CASSPTRTAHEQYV. CDR3 nucleotide sequence: TGCGCCAGCAGCCCTACAAGGACAGCCCACGAGCAGTACGTC.

This clonotype came up many times. The chain carries TRBV6-6 and TRBJ2-5; D gene unclear. This CDR3 region has 13 residues. Trimming took off 5 bases at V and 2 bases at J, with 9 bases between the two ends. Germline lookup yields CDR1 MNHNY and CDR2 SVGAGI (reference sequence). The CDR3 spells CASSGFEQETQYF. The CDR3 nucleotides read TGTGCCAGCAGTGGGTTCGAGCAAGAGACCCAGTACTTC.